This record concerns one T cell receptor beta chain sequence. In the original workflow: The assay estimated nucleated cells by amplifying reference gene primers. TCRdb keeps only in-frame clones here, not all; method: immunoSEQ multiplex PCR. V, J and clone size derive from that table, while D and trimming were established from the DNA sequence. The sample consists of about 220,000 clones, 75% to 85% of them appearing once. These data originate in a study of blood T cell repertoires in COVID-19. Study context: Some COVID-19 samples were acute and others convalescent; all came from the United States, Italy and Spain. Sample material is recorded as cDNA or gDNA derived from T cells, B-cell-depleted T cells, or PBMCs.

CDR3 size: 19 residues. Trimming took off 6 bases at V and 0 bases at J, with 23 bases between the two ends. Germline V gene lookup returns CDR1 WNHNN and CDR2 SYGVQD (reference sequence). The chain combines TRBV10-1 with TRBJ1-4; D is perhaps TRBD1 (5 bases). The clonotype was recovered from a man aged 50-60 years with active or convalescent COVID-19. The material sequenced was peripheral blood. CDR3: CASSEPNGGQGATNEKLFF. The CDR3 nucleotides read TGCGCCAGCAGCGAACCGAACGGAGGGCAGGGTGCAACTAATGAAAAACTGTTTTTT.